The clone carrying this T cell receptor (beta chain) was seen a handful of times. The antigen is unknown. The CDR3 covers 15 residues. Germline assignment: CDR1 MGHRA and CDR2 YSYEKL. With 3 bases removed from V and 1 base from J, the gap between germline ends came to 12 bases. The data stem from a study of cytomegalovirus exposure and HLA in healthy donors. Whole-study findings and limits: In vitro experiments confirmed that three CMV-associated chains were specific for CMV antigens. The study found most TCR sequences rare, yet found some public TCRs in many donors.

The PCR was carried out with 60 Vbeta primers and 13 Jbeta primers. Sequencing was performed with immunoSEQ multiplex PCR; in TCRdb, only in-frame clones are kept and a portion is missing. The table lists 170,000 or so clones, around 78% of them singletons, with around 3.1% in the top ten. This chain connects TRBV4-1 to TRBJ1-1, with D possibly TRBD1 on 6 matching bases. The specimen was PBMCs. The clonotype originates from a woman in her forties or fifties in good health and CMV-seropositive. The CDR3 sequence: CASSHPGGRNTEAFF. The CDR3 DNA follows: TGCGCCAGCAGCCACCCCGGGGGGCGGAACACTGAAGCTTTCTTT.